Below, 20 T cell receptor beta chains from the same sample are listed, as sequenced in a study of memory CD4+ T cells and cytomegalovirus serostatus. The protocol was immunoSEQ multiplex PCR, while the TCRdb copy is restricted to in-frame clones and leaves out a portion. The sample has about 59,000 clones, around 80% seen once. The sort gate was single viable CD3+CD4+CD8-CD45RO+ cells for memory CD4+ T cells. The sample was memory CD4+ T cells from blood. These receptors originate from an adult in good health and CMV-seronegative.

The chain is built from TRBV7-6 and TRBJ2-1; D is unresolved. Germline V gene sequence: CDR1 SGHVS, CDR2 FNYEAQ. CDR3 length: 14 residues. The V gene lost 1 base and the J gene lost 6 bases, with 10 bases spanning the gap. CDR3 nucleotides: TGTGCCAGCAGCTTAGAAAGCACGCGCAATGAGCAGTTCTTC. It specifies CASSLESTRNEQFF.

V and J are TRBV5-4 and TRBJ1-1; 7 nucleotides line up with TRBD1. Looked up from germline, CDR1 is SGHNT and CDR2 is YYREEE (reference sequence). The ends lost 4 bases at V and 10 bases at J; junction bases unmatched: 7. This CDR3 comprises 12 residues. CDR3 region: CASSPDRQGAFF. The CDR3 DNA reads TGTGCCAGCAGCCCGGACAGACAGGGAGCTTTCTTT. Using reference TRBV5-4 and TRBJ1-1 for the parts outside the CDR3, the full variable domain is ETGVTQSPTHLIKTRGQQVTLRCSSQSGHNTVSWYQQALGQGPQFIFQYYREEENGRGNFPPRFSGLQFPNYSSELNVNALELDDSALYLCASSPDRQGAFFGQGTRLTVV.

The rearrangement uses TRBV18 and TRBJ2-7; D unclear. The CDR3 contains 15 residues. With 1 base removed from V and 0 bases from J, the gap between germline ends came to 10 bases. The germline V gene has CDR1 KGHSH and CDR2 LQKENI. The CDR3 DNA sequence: TGTGCCAGCTCACCACAGGGCGGAAGCTCCTACGAGCAGTACTTC. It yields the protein CASSPQGGSSYEQYF.

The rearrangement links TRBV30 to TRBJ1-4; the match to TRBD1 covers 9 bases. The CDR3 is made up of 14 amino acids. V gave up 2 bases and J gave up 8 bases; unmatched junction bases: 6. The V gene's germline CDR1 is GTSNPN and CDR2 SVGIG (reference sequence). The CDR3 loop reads CAWSMGTGREKLFF. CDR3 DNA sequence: TGTGCCTGGAGTATGGGGACAGGGCGCGAAAAACTGTTTTTT.

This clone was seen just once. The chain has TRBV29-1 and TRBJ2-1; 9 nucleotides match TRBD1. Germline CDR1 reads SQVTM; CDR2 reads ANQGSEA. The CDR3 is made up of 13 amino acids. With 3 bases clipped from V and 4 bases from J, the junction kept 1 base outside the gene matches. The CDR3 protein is CSVEDRGYNEQFF. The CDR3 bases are TGCAGCGTTGAGGACAGGGGATACAATGAGCAGTTCTTC.

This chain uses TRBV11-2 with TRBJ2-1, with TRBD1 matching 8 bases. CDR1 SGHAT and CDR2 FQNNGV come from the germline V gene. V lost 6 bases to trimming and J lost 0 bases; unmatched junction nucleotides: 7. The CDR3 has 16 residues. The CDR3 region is CASRLKTGVSYNEQFF. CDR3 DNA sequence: TGTGCCAGCAGGCTAAAGACAGGGGTCTCCTACAATGAGCAGTTCTTC.

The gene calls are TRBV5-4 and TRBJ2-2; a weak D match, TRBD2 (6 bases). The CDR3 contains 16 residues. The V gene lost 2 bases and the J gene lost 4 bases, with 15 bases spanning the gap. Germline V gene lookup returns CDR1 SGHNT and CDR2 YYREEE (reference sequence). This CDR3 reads CASSFIGRGGTGELFF. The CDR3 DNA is TGTGCCAGCAGCTTCATCGGGAGAGGTGGCACCGGGGAGCTGTTTTTT.

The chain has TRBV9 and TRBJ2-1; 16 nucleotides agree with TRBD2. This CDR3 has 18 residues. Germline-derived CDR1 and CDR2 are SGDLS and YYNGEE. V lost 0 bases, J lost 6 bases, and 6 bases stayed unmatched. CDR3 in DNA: TGTGCCAGCAGCGTAGGTTCGGGACTAGCGGGAGGGCTCAATGAGCAGTTCTTC. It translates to CASSVGSGLAGGLNEQFF.

DNA for the CDR3: TGTGCCAGCAGACGGGGGAATGAGCAGTTCTTC. Residues: CASRRGNEQFF. The J gene is TRBJ2-1, the V gene TRBV16, with D possibly matching TRBD2 (6 bases). In germline, CDR1 is KGHSY, CDR2 FQNENV. Trimming pared 6 bases from V and 7 bases from J, leaving 7 bases between. The CDR3 is 11 residues long.

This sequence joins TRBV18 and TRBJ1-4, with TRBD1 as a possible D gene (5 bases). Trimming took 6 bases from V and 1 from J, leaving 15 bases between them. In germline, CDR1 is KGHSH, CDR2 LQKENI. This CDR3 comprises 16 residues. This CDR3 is CASSLRGVRTNEKLFF. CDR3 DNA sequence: TGTGCCAGCTCGCTGAGGGGTGTGAGAACTAATGAAAAACTGTTTTTT.

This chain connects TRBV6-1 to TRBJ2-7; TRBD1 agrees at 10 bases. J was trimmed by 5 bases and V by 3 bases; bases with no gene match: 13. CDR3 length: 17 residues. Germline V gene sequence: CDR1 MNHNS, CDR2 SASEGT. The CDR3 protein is CASSEHVPGQGKHEQYF. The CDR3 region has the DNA TGTGCCAGCAGTGAGCACGTTCCGGGACAGGGGAAACACGAGCAGTACTTC.

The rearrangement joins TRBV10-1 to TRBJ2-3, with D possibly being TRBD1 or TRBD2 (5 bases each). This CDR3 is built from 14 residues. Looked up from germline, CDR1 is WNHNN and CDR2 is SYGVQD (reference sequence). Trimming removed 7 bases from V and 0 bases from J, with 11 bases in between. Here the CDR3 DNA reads TGCGCCAGCACTCGGGGCGGGAGCACAGATACGCAGTATTTT. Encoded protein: CASTRGGSTDTQYF.

The CDR3 spells CASSSGQASNQPQHF. The CDR3 DNA is TGTGCCAGCAGCTCCGGACAGGCGAGCAATCAGCCCCAGCATTTT. The chain carries TRBV7-9 and TRBJ1-5; 7 bases match TRBD1. Looked up from germline, CDR1 is SEHNR and CDR2 is FQNEAQ (reference sequence). The CDR3 consists of 15 residues. The V and J ends lost 4 bases and 1 base, in that order; junction bases with no gene match: 4.

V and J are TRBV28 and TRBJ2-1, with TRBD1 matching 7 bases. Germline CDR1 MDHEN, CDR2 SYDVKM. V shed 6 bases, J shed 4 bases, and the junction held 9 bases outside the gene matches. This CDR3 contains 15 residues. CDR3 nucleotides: TGTGCCAGCAGGACCGGCGGACAGGAGTACAATGAGCAGTTCTTC. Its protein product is CASRTGGQEYNEQFF.

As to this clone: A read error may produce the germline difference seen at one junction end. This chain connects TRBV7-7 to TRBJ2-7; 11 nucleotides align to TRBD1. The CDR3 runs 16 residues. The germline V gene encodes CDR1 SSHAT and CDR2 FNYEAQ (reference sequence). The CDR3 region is CASSPGQGAPLYEQYF. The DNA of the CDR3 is TGTGCTAGCAGCCCCGGACAGGGGGCCCCTCTCTACGAGCAGTACTTC.

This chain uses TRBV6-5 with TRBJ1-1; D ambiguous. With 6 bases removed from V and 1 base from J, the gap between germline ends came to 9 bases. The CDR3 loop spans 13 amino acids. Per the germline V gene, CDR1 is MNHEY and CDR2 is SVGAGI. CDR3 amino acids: CASSLRKNTEAFF. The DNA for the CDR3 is TGTGCCAGCAGCCTCCGGAAGAACACTGAAGCTTTCTTT.

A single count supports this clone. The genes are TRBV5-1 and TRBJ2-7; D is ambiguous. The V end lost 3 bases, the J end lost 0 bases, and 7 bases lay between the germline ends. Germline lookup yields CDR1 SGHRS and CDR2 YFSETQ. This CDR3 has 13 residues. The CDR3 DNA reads TGCGCCAGCAGCTCTGACAACTCCTACGAGCAGTACTTC. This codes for CASSSDNSYEQYF. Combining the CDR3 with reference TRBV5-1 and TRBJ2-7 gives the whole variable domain KAGVTQTPRYLIKTRGQQVTLSCSPISGHRSVSWYQQTPGQGLQFLFEYFSETQRNKGNFPGRFSGRQFSNSRSEMNVSTLELGDSALYLCASSSDNSYEQYFGPGTRLTVT.

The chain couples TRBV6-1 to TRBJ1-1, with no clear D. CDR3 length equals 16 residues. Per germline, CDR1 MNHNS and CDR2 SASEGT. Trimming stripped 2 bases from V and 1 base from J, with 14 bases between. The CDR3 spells CASSETKPVGNTEAFF. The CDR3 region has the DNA TGTGCCAGCAGTGAAACTAAGCCAGTCGGGAACACTGAAGCTTTCTTT.

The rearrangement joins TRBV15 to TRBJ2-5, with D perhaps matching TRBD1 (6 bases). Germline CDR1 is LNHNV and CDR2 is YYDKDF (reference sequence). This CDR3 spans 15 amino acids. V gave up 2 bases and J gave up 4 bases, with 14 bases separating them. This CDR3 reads CATSRTKQGVETQYF. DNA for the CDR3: TGTGCCACCAGCAGAACGAAACAGGGAGTAGAGACCCAGTACTTC.

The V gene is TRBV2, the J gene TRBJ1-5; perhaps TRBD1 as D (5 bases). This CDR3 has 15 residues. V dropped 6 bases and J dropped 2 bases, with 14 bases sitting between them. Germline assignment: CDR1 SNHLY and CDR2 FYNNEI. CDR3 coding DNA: TGTGCCAGCAGCCCTCAGGGTCGAGGCAATCAGCCCCAGCATTTT. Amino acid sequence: CASSPQGRGNQPQHF.